The 14 T cell receptor beta chains below come from one sample, sequenced in a study of T-cell reconstitution after alpha-beta-depleted transplantation in children. The TCRbeta library incorporated unique molecular identifiers. TCRdb itself ran the PCR reads through MiXCR, one entry per CDR3 protein. The profile covers hundreds of thousands of distinct CDR3 sequences, with 15% to 20% appearing a single time and around 3.3% taken by the ten largest. The sample in question was PBMCs from the stem cell graft donor, obtained from the stem cell graft. The receptors shown here come from a human donor who donated a stem cell graft to a child with acute lymphoblastic leukemia.

This rearrangement joins TRBV5-4 to TRBJ2-7; maybe TRBD2 (6 bases). V lost 1 base, J lost 6 bases, and 14 bases lay in between. The germline V gene encodes CDR1 SGHNT and CDR2 YYREEE (reference sequence). The CDR3 consists of 14 residues. CDR3 sequence: CASSLYPSGVEQYF. DNA for the CDR3: TGTGCCAGCAGCTTGTATCCTTCGGGGGTCGAGCAGTACTTC.

This clonotype was counted a few times. The CDR3 loop reads CASSLAKVGGASGTEAFF. DNA for the CDR3: TGCGCCAGCAGCTTGGCCAAGGTGGGGGGGGCAAGCGGCACTGAAGCTTTCTTT. The chain combines TRBV5-1 with TRBJ1-1, with D possibly being TRBD1 (6 bases). The CDR3 has 18 residues. V was shortened by 0 bases and J by 4 bases, with 22 bases between the two germline ends. In germline, CDR1 is SGHRS, CDR2 YFSETQ.

The chain is built from TRBV6-1 and TRBJ1-5; D may be TRBD1 (5 bases). The CDR3 length is 17 residues. Per the germline V gene, CDR1 is MNHNS and CDR2 is SASEGT. V lost 2 bases to trimming and J lost 3 bases, with 17 bases between them. The CDR3 reads CASSESPGRRFNQPQHF. CDR3 coding DNA: TGTGCCAGCAGTGAATCCCCGGGACGACGCTTCAATCAGCCCCAGCATTTT.

The chain couples TRBV12-3 or TRBV12-4 to TRBJ2-1; 9 bases are a match to TRBD2. The CDR3 extends over 16 amino acids. V dropped 7 bases and J dropped 8; count of bases not matched to a gene: 15. The CDR3 reads CASTIRGGRAVHEQFF. For the CDR3, the DNA is TGTGCCAGCACCATTAGGGGCGGGAGGGCCGTGCATGAGCAGTTCTTC.

The rearrangement uses TRBV29-1 and TRBJ2-7; D is undetermined. The CDR3 runs to 15 residues. Germline V CDR1 and CDR2: SQVTM, ANQGSEA. Trimming cost V 4 bases and J 0 bases, with 16 bases left between them. This chain's CDR3 is CSVAAIWAGSYEQYF. The CDR3 nucleotides are TGCAGCGTTGCGGCTATTTGGGCAGGCTCCTACGAGCAGTACTTC.

The V call is TRBV7-9, the J call TRBJ1-1; D perhaps matches TRBD1 (6 bases). Trimming left V 0 bases short and J 6 bases short, with 14 bases between. This CDR3 has 15 residues. Germline V lookup: CDR1 SEHNR, CDR2 FQNEAQ (reference sequence). Here the CDR3 reads CASSLAVQGTAEAFF. In DNA form, the CDR3 reads TGTGCCAGCAGCTTAGCGGTCCAGGGGACCGCTGAAGCTTTCTTT.

This clonotype was observed a few times. The chain uses TRBV27 and TRBJ2-7; no clear D. The germline V gene encodes CDR1 MNHEY and CDR2 SMNVEV (reference sequence). The ends were cut back, 5 bases at V and 4 bases at J, with 12 bases in the middle. This CDR3 contains 13 residues. In DNA, the CDR3 is TGTGCCAGCAGTCCCCCATTGGGATACGAGCAGTACTTC. Translated, it gives CASSPPLGYEQYF.

This clonotype was detected a few times. V usage is TRBV5-1 and J usage is TRBJ1-6; the D is unclear. Looked up from germline, CDR1 is SGHRS and CDR2 is YFSETQ. The CDR3 runs 14 residues. V lost 0 bases and J lost 6, with 7 bases in between. CDR3 protein: CASSLDRANSPLHF. DNA of the CDR3: TGCGCCAGCAGCTTGGACCGGGCTAATTCACCCCTCCACTTT.

The gene calls are TRBV20-1 and TRBJ2-2, with D maybe TRBD2 (5 bases). Germline CDR1 and CDR2: DFQATT and SNEGSKA (reference sequence). The length of the CDR3 is 15 residues. Trimming pared 5 bases from V and 6 bases from J, leaving 19 bases between. The CDR3 DNA sequence: TGCAGTGCTTCCCCAGCGGAACCGTACGCCGGGGAGCTGTTTTTT. The encoded protein is CSASPAEPYAGELFF.

The sample holds a few counts of this clonotype. The CDR3 DNA reads as TGCGCCAGCAGCTTGGAGGGACATCCCTACAATGAGCAGTTCTTC. It specifies CASSLEGHPYNEQFF. The J gene is TRBJ2-1, the V gene TRBV5-1, with D possibly matching TRBD1 (6 bases). The ends were cut back, 0 bases at V and 2 bases at J, with 9 bases in the middle. The CDR3 is 15 residues long. Germline CDR1 reads SGHRS; CDR2 reads YFSETQ.

V usage is TRBV9 and J usage is TRBJ2-1, with 9 nucleotides matching TRBD1. After removal of 3 bases from V and 3 bases from J, the junction contained 10 bases not matched to a gene. Germline assignment: CDR1 SGDLS and CDR2 YYNGEE. CDR3 length: 17 residues. CDR3 DNA: TGTGCCAGCAGCGCCTTTCCGACAGGGGGGAGCTACAATGAGCAGTTCTTC. Its translation: CASSAFPTGGSYNEQFF.

This clonotype has a handful of counts. V is TRBV24-1 and J is TRBJ1-1; possible D gene TRBD1, 5 bases. There are 13 residues in the CDR3. Trimming stripped 7 bases from V and 2 bases from J, with 10 bases between. In germline, CDR1 is KGHDR, CDR2 SFDVKD. The CDR3 spells CATSRGGNTEAFF. CDR3 DNA: TGTGCCACCAGCCGGGGGGGAAACACTGAAGCTTTCTTT.

The rearrangement links TRBV2 to TRBJ1-1, with D possibly matching TRBD1 (6 bases). The ends were cut back, 2 bases at V and 2 bases at J, with 12 bases in the middle. The CDR3 has 15 amino acids. Germline-derived CDR1 and CDR2 are SNHLY and FYNNEI. The CDR3 nucleotides are TGTGCCAGCAGTGAAAAGGGGGGATACAACACTGAAGCTTTCTTT. It specifies CASSEKGGYNTEAFF.

This clonotype was seen repeatedly, ten times or more. This chain links TRBV5-6 with TRBJ1-6, with 8 positions matching TRBD1. Germline CDR1 reads SGHDT; CDR2 reads YYEEEE. V gave up 4 bases and J gave up 9 bases; unmatched junction bases: 3. The CDR3 sequence is 13 residues long. DNA of the CDR3: TGTGCCAGCAGCCAAACAGGGGGTTCACCCCTCCACTTT. Translating gives CASSQTGGSPLHF.